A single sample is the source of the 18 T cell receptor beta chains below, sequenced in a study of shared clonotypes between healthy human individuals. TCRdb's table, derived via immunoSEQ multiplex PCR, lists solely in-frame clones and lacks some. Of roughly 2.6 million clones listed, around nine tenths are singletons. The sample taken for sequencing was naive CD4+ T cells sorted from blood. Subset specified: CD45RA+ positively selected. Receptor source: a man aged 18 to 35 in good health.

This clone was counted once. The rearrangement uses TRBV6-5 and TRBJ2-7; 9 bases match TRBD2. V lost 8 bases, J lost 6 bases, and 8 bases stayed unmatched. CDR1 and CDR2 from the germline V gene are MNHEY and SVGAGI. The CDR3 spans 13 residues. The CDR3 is CASRIAGASEQYF. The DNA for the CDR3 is TGTGCCAGCCGGATAGCGGGGGCCAGCGAGCAGTACTTC.

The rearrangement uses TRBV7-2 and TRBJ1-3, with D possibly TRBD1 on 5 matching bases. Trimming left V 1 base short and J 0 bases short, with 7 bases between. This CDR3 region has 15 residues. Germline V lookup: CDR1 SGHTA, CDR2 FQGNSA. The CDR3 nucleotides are TGTGCCAGCAGCTTAGAAGGGGACTCTGGAAACACCATATATTTT. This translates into CASSLEGDSGNTIYF.

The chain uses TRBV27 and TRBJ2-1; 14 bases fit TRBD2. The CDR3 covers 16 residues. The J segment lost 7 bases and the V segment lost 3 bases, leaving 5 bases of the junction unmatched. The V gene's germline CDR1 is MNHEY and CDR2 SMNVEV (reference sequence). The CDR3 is CASSLAGLAGENEQFF. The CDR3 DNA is TGTGCCAGCAGTTTGGCGGGACTAGCGGGGGAGAATGAGCAGTTCTTC.

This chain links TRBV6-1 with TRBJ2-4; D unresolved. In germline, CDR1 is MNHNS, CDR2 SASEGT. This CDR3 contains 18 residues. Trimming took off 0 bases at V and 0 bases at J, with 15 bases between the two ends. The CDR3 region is CASSEAQISPLAKNIQYF. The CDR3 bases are TGTGCCAGCAGTGAAGCCCAAATCAGTCCGCTAGCCAAAAACATTCAGTACTTC.

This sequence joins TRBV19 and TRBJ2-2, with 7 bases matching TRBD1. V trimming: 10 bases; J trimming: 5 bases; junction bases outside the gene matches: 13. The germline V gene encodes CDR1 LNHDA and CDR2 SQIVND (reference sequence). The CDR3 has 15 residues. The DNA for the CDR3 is TGTGCCACCCATGGGAGACAGGGAACGACCGGGGAGCTGTTTTTT. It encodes CATHGRQGTTGELFF.

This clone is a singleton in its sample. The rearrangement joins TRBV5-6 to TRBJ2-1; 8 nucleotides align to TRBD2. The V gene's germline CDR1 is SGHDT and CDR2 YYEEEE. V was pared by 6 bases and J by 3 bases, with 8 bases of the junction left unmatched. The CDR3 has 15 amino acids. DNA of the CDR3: TGTGCCAGCACCCGGCGGGGGGTGTACTACAATGAGCAGTTCTTC. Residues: CASTRRGVYYNEQFF.

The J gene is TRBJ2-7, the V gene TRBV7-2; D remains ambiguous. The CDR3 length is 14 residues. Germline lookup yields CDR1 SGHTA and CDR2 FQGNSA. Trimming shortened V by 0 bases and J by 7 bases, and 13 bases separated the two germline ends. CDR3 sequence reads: CASSLAGLGEEQYF. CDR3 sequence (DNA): TGTGCCAGCAGCTTAGCTGGGCTGGGCGAGGAGCAGTACTTC.

CDR3: CASSVSGTGYGYTF. CDR3 nucleotide sequence: TGTGCCAGCAGTGTCTCCGGGACGGGCTATGGCTACACCTTC. The chain combines TRBV6-4 with TRBJ1-2; TRBD1 might be the D (5 bases). This CDR3 is built from 14 residues. Germline V gene lookup returns CDR1 MRHNA and CDR2 SNTAGT. The V end lost 4 bases, the J end lost 4 bases, and 13 bases lay between the germline ends.

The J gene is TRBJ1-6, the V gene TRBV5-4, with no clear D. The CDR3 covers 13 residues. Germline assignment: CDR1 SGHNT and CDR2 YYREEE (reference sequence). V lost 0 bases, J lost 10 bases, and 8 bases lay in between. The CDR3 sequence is CASSLEGWSPLHF. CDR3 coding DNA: TGTGCCAGCAGCTTGGAAGGGTGGTCACCCCTCCACTTT.

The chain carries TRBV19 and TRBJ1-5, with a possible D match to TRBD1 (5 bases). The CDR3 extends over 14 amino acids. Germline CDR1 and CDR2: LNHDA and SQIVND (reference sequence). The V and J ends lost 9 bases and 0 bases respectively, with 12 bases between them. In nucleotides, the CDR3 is TGTGCCAGCCAAGACAGCTATAGCAATCAGCCCCAGCATTTT. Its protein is CASQDSYSNQPQHF.

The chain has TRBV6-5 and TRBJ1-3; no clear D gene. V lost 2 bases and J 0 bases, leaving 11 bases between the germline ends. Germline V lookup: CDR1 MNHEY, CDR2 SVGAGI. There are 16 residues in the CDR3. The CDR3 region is CASSYGLAASGNTIYF. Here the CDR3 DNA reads TGTGCCAGCAGTTACGGCCTCGCCGCCTCTGGAAACACCATATATTTT.

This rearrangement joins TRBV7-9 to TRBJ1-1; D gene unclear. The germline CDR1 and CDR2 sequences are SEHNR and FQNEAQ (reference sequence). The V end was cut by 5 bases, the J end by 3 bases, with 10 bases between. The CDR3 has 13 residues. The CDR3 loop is CASSRDMDTEAFF. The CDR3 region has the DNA TGTGCCAGCAGCCGGGATATGGACACTGAAGCTTTCTTT.

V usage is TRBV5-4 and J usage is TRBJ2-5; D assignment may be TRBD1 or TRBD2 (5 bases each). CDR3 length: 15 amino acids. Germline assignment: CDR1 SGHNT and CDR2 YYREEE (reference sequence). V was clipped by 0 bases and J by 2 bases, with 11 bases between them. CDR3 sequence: CASSLAGARQETQYF. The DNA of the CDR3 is TGTGCCAGCAGCTTGGCCGGGGCACGTCAAGAGACCCAGTACTTC.

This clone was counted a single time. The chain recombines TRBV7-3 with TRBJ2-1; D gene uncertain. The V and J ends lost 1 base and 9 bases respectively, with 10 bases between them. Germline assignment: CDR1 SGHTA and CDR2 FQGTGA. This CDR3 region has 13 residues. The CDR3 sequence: CASSLKGSGEQFF. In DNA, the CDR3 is TGTGCCAGCAGCTTAAAAGGTTCGGGTGAGCAGTTCTTC. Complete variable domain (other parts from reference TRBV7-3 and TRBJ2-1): GAGVSQTPSNKVTEKGKYVELRCDPISGHTALYWYRQSLGQGPEFLIYFQGTGAADDSGLPNDRFFAVRPEGSVSTLKIQRTERGDSAVYLCASSLKGSGEQFFGPGTRLTVL.

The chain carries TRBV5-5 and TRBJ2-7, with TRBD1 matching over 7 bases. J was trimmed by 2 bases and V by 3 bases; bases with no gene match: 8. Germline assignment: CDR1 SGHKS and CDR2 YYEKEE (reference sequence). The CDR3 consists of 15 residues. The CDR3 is CASSSRQGPPYEQYF. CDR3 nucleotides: TGTGCCAGCAGCTCTCGACAGGGACCACCCTACGAGCAGTACTTC.

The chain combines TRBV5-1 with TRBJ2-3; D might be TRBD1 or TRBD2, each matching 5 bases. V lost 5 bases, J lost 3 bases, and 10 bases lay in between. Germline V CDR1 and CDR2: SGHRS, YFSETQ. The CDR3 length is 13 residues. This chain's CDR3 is CASRPGTTDTQYF. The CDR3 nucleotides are TGCGCCAGCAGGCCGGGGACGACAGATACGCAGTATTTT.

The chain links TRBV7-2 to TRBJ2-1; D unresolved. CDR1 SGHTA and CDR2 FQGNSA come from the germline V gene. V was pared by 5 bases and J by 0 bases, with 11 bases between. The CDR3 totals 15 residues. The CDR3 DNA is TGTGCCAGCAGCCGGACCGAGAGCTCCTACAATGAGCAGTTCTTC. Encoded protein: CASSRTESSYNEQFF.

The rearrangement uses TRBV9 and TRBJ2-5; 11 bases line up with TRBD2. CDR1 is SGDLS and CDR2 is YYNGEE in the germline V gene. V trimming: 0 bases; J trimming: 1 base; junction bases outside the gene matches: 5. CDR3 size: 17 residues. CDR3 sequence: CASSVGASGGTQETQYF. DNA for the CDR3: TGTGCCAGCAGCGTAGGAGCTAGCGGGGGGACCCAAGAGACCCAGTACTTC.